The present entry profiles one T cell receptor (beta chain) with its context. Data came from immunoSEQ multiplex PCR; TCRdb stores just in-frame clones and leaves some out. The sample shows 300,000 to 400,000 clones, around nine tenths of them seen only once. CDR1 and CDR2 (germline): SNHLY, FYNNEI. Losses at the gene ends were 8 bases for V and 2 bases for J; bases not matched to a gene: 9. The CDR3 loop spans 15 amino acids. The data were obtained in a study of blood T cell repertoires in COVID-19. The rearrangement uses TRBV2 and TRBJ1-5; 7 positions agree with TRBD1. This receptor was taken from a woman between 18 and 30 years old who had recovered from COVID-19. Sequenced sample: peripheral blood. The CDR3 DNA reads as TGTGCCAGCGACCTAGGAACAGGGGGCAATCAGCCCCAGCATTTT. Its protein product is CASDLGTGGNQPQHF.